This TCR beta chain is drawn from a study of CD8 T cells in Susac syndrome. Trimming removed 4 bases at V and 5 bases at J, with 15 bases between. The CDR3 loop spans 15 amino acids. CDR1 is MDHEN and CDR2 is SYDVKM in the germline V gene. RNA was extracted with the RNeasy kit, and a quantity of roughly 0.45 to 1 ug was reverse transcribed using random hexamers. TCRdb recomputed calls from the immunoSEQ multiplex PCR reads with MiXCR, one row per CDR3 protein. This sample yields hundreds of thousands of distinct CDR3 sequences, of which about nine tenths are seen a single time; about 0.17% belongs to the top ten.

This TCR was sampled from a human donor with multiple sclerosis. The sequenced sample was CD8+ T cells from PBMCs. The chain has TRBV28 and TRBJ2-1, with unresolved D. The CDR3 loop is CASSSNLLLDNEQFF. The CDR3 DNA reads as TGTGCCAGCAGTTCAAACTTGCTACTCGACAATGAGCAGTTCTTC.